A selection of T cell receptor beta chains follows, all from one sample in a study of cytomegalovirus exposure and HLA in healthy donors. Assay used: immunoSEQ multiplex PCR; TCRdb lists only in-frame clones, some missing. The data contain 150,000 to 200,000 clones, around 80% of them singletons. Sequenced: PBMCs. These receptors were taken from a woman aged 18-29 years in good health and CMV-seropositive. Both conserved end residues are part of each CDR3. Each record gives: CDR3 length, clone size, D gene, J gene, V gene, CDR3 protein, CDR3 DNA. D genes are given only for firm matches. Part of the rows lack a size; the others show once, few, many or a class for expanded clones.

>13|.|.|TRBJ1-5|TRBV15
CATSRAGVQPQHF
TGTGCCACCAGCAGAGCGGGGGTTCAGCCCCAGCATTTT
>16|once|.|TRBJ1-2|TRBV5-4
CASSFGGLRPAYGYTF
TGTGCCAGCAGCTTCGGGGGTTTAAGGCCGGCCTATGGCTACACCTTC
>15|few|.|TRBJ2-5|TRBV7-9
CASSLLGGAQETQYF
TGTGCCAGCAGCCTACTAGGGGGGGCCCAAGAGACCCAGTACTTC
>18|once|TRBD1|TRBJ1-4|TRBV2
CASSELVGQGSPNEKLFF
TGTGCCAGCAGTGAATTGGTTGGACAGGGTTCTCCCAATGAAAAACTGTTTTTT
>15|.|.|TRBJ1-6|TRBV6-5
CASSYEGAYNSPLHF
TGTGCCAGCAGTTACGAGGGCGCCTATAATTCACCCCTCCACTTT
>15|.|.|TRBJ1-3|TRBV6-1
CASRIIQFSGNTIYF
TGTGCCAGCAGGATAATACAGTTCTCTGGAAACACCATATATTTT
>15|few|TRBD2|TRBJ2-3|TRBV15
CATSRVRGGEDTQYF
TGTGCCACCAGCAGGGTCCGGGGGGGCGAAGATACGCAGTATTTT
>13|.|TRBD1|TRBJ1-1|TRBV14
CASSTRTGAEAFF
TGTGCCAGCAGCACCCGGACAGGGGCTGAAGCTTTCTTT
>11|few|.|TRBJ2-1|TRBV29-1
CSVSEVDEQFF
TGCAGCGTCAGTGAAGTCGATGAGCAGTTCTTC
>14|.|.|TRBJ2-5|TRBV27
CASSLWATGETQYF
TGTGCCAGCAGTTTATGGGCCACAGGGGAGACCCAGTACTTC
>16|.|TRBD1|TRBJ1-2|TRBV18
CASSPLLKGDSYGYTF
TGTGCCAGCTCACCGCTCTTGAAAGGGGACAGTTATGGCTACACCTTC
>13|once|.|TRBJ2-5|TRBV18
CASSPGASETQYF
TGTGCCAGCTCACCAGGGGCGTCAGAGACCCAGTACTTC
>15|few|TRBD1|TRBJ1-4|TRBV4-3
CASSQARGQGGKLFF
TGCGCCAGCAGCCAAGCTCGCGGCCAGGGGGGAAAACTGTTTTTT
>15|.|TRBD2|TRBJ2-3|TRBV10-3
CAIRDSGGGADTQYF
TGTGCCATCAGGGATAGCGGGGGAGGCGCAGATACGCAGTATTTT
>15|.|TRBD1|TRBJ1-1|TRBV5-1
CASSFWDSSNTEAFF
TGCGCCAGCAGCTTCTGGGACAGCTCGAACACTGAAGCTTTCTTT
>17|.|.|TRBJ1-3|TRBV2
CASSALRGGTSGNTIYF
TGTGCCAGCAGCGCCCTCCGAGGGGGTACCTCTGGAAACACCATATATTTT
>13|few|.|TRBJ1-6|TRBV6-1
CASSGGRSSPLHF
TGTGCCAGCAGTGGGGGGCGTAGTTCACCCCTCCACTTT
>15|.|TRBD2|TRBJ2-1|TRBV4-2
CASSQRASGDHEQFF
TGTGCCAGCAGCCAAAGAGCTAGCGGGGATCATGAGCAGTTCTTC
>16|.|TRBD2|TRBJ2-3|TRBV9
CASSVGAGGSTDTQYF
TGTGCCAGCAGCGTAGGAGCGGGGGGGAGCACAGATACGCAGTATTTT
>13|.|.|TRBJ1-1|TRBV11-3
CASSRPRETEAFF
TGTGCCAGCAGCCGGCCCAGGGAAACTGAAGCTTTCTTT
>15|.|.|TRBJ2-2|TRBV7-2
CASSFRGLNTGELFF
TGTGCCAGCAGCTTTCGCGGGCTTAACACCGGGGAGCTGTTTTTT
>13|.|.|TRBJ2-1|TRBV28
CASSSLRGNEQFF
TGTGCCAGCAGTTCCCTTCGGGGGAATGAGCAGTTCTTC
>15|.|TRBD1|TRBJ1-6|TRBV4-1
CASSLPGTGKVTLHF
TGCGCCAGCAGCCTACCCGGGACAGGGAAGGTCACCCTCCACTTT
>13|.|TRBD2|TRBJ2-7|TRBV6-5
CASKKLAGGEQYF
TGTGCCAGCAAGAAACTAGCGGGGGGCGAGCAGTACTTC
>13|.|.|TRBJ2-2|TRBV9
CASSVVSTGELFF
TGTGCCAGCAGCGTGGTTAGCACCGGGGAGCTGTTTTTT
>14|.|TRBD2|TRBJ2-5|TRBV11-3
CASSPGGTQETQYF
TGTGCCAGCAGCCCGGGGGGGACACAAGAGACCCAGTACTTC
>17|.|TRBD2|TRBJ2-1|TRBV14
CASSQDAGSGGYNEQFF
TGTGCCAGCAGCCAAGATGCTGGTAGCGGGGGTTACAATGAGCAGTTCTTC
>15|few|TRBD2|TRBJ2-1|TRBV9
CASSVGGGGAWEQFF
TGTGCCAGCAGCGTAGGGGGCGGGGGGGCTTGGGAGCAGTTCTTC
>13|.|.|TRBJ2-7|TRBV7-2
CASSLSPAYEQYF
TGTGCCAGCAGCTTATCGCCAGCCTACGAGCAGTACTTC
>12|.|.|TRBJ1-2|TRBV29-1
CSVDSGNYGYTF
TGCAGCGTTGATTCAGGGAACTATGGCTACACCTTC
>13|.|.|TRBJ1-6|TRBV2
CASRSSYNSPLHF
TGTGCCAGCAGGTCATCCTATAATTCACCCCTCCACTTT
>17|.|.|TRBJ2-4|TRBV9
CASSVGTGSLGKNSQYF
TGTGCCAGCAGCGTAGGTACGGGGTCCTTGGGCAAAAACAGTCAGTACTTC
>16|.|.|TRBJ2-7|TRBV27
CASSTKRGLSAYEQYF
TGTGCCAGCAGTACTAAACGGGGGTTAAGCGCCTACGAGCAGTACTTC
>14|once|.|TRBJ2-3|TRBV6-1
CASRMGHRTDTQYF
TGTGCCAGCAGGATGGGACACCGCACAGATACGCAGTATTTT
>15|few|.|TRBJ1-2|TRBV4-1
CASSQELGGSYGYTF
TGCGCCAGCAGCCAAGAACTGGGAGGTAGCTATGGCTACACCTTC
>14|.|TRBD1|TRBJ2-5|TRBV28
CASSFVGGRETQYF
TGTGCCAGCAGTTTTGTAGGGGGCCGTGAGACCCAGTACTTC
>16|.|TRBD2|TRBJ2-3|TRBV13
CASSQLTSVRADTQYF
TGTGCCAGCAGCCAGTTGACTAGCGTCCGGGCGGATACGCAGTATTTT
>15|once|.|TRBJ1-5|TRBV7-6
CASSPDFNSNQPQHF
TGTGCCAGCAGCCCGGACTTCAATAGCAATCAGCCCCAGCATTTT
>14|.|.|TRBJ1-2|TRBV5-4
CASSLPGEAYGYTF
TGTGCCAGCAGCTTGCCGGGAGAGGCCTATGGCTACACCTTC
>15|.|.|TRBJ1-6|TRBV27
CASRVWGAYNSPLHF
TGTGCCAGCAGGGTATGGGGGGCCTATAATTCACCCCTCCACTTT
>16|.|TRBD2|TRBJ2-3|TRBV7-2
CASSPGERGSTDTQYF
TGTGCCAGCAGCCCCGGTGAGCGGGGGTCCACAGATACGCAGTATTTT
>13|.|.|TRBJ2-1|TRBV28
CASSLMQGMGQFF
TGTGCCAGCAGTCTCATGCAGGGAATGGGGCAGTTCTTC
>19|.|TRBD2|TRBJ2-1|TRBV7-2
CASSLGLAGGHSLYNEQFF
TGTGCCAGCAGCTTAGGACTAGCGGGGGGCCATTCACTCTACAATGAGCAGTTCTTC
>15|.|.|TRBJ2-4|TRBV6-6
CANSYSYGGGDIQYF
TGTGCCAACAGTTACTCCTACGGGGGTGGGGACATTCAGTACTTC
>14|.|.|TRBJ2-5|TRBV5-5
CASSLLFSQETQYF
TGTGCCAGCAGCTTGCTATTTAGCCAAGAGACCCAGTACTTC
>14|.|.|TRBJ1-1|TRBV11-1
CASSLRASGTEAFF
TGTGCCAGCAGCTTACGGGCCTCGGGAACTGAAGCTTTCTTT
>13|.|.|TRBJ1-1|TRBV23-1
CASSQIRRTEAFF
TGCGCCAGCAGTCAAATTCGGAGGACTGAAGCTTTCTTT
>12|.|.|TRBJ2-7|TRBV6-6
CASSYSVRAEYF
TGTGCCAGCAGTTACTCCGTCCGAGCGGAGTACTTC
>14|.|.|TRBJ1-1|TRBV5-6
CASSLGHLDTEAFF
TGTGCCAGCAGCTTGGGGCATCTGGACACTGAAGCTTTCTTT
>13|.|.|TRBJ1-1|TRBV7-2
CASSSHMNTEAFF
TGTGCCAGCAGCTCACACATGAACACTGAAGCTTTCTTT
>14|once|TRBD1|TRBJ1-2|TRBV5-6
CASSPGQGNYGYTF
TGTGCCAGCAGCCCCGGACAGGGCAACTATGGCTACACCTTC
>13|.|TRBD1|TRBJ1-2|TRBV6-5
CASGGQGASGYTF
TGTGCCAGCGGAGGACAGGGGGCAAGTGGCTACACCTTC
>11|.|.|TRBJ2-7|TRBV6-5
CASARGYEQYF
TGTGCCAGCGCGCGAGGTTACGAGCAGTACTTC
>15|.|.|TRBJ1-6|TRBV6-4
CASSHSRADNSPLHF
TGTGCCAGCAGTCACTCCCGCGCGGATAATTCACCCCTCCACTTT